This T cell receptor beta chain comes out of a study of blood T cell repertoires in COVID-19. Generated by immunoSEQ multiplex PCR, the TCRdb table keeps only in-frame clones and is missing some. Of about 170,000 clones in the sample, approximately 74% were seen once. Germline CDR1 and CDR2: SGHTA and FQGNSA. This CDR3 region has 15 residues. Trimming removed 5 bases from V and 2 bases from J; junction bases left unmatched: 7. The TCR comes from a woman of 80 years or more with acute or convalescent COVID-19. Material for sequencing was peripheral blood. The rearrangement links TRBV7-2 to TRBJ2-5; TRBD2 agrees at 8 bases. In DNA form, the CDR3 reads TGTGCCAGCAGCCCCCGGACTAGCAGTCAAGAGACCCAGTACTTC. Translating gives CASSPRTSSQETQYF.